This T cell receptor beta chain was sequenced for a study of technical replicates of blood from a few donors. The CDR3 runs to 15 residues. Germline values: CDR1 LGHNT, CDR2 FRNRAP. The V and J ends lost 0 bases and 9 bases, in that order; junction bases with no gene match: 7. Produced via immunoSEQ multiplex PCR; TCRdb's table is partial and in-frame only. The sample gives fewer than 15,000 clones, approximately 80% of which show up once; approximately 12% is in the top ten. Source material: PBMCs. The TCR originated in a human donor in good health. The genes are TRBV12-5 and TRBJ2-1, with TRBD2 matching over 8 bases. The CDR3 reads CASGLVGGLAGEQFF. CDR3 nucleotide sequence: TGTGCTAGTGGTTTGGTAGGGGGGCTAGCGGGTGAGCAGTTCTTC.